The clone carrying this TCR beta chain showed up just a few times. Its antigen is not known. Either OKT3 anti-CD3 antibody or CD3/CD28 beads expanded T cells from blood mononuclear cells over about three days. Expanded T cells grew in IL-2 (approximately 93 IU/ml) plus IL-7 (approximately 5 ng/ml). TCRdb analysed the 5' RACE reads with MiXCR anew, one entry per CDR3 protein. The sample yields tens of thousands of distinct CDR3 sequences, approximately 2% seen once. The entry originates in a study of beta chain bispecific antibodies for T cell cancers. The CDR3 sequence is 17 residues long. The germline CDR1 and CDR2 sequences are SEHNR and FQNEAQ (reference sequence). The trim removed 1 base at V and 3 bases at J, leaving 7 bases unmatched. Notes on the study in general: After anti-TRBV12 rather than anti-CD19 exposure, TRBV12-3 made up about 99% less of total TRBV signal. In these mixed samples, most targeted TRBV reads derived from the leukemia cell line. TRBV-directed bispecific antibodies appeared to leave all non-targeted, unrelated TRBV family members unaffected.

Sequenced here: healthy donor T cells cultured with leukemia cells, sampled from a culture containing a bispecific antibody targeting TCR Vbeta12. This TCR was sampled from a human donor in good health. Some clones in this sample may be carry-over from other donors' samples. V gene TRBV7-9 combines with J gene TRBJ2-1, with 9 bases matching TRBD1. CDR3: CASSLGGMGQGYNEQFF. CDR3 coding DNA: TGTGCCAGCAGCTTAGGGGGTATGGGACAGGGCTACAATGAGCAGTTCTTC.